This TCR beta chain was recovered during a study of cytomegalovirus exposure and HLA in healthy donors. Study results and caveats: In a later analysis, TCR beta V- and J-gene trimming showed a link to a missense DCLRE1C variant. A later analysis found common viral pathogens apparently linked to several of the most significant clusters. Reported performance of the classifier showed diagnosis of cytomegalovirus status with high specificity and sensitivity.

The study ran its PCR with 60 Vbeta and 13 Jbeta primers. The table came from immunoSEQ multiplex PCR; TCRdb's copy has only in-frame clones and leaves some out. The table lists under 200,000 clones, around 74% of them singletons. Points on this clone: Its specificity is unknown.

The CDR3 consists of 14 residues. CDR1 is GTSNPN, CDR2 SVGIG, per germline (reference sequence). Trimming pared 3 bases from V and 4 bases from J, leaving 15 bases between. The source material was PBMCs. This chain links TRBV30 with TRBJ1-1; D is perhaps TRBD1 (6 bases). The source of this sequence is a female donor in good health and CMV-seronegative. The CDR3 reads CAWSTGLVATEAFF. DNA of the CDR3: TGTGCCTGGAGCACAGGGTTGGTAGCCACTGAAGCTTTCTTT.